This T cell receptor beta chain was captured by sequencing in a study of T cell responses to AZD1222 COVID-19 vaccine. Details on this clone: What it binds is not known.

Per germline, CDR1 LGHDT and CDR2 YNNKEL (reference sequence). The V segment lost 4 bases and the J segment 1 base; nucleotides outside the gene matches: 5. This CDR3 spans 16 amino acids. General study findings and limits: Donor demographics were predominantly white British with a female majority; clonal diversity may be underestimated. Spike was spanned by vaccine-associated CD4 TCRs, which were dominant at 160-218 and 743-854. Spike-specific TCR breadth and depth grew following two AZD1222 doses. A reported finding is that nearly half of spike-specific TCRs target unmutated variant regions.

The data were produced by immunoSEQ multiplex PCR, yet TCRdb's version contains in-frame clones alone and is incomplete. The sample shows approximately 140,000 clones, around nine tenths of them seen only once. The rearrangement links TRBV3-1 (or the pseudogene TRBV3-2) to TRBJ2-3, with 10 bases lining up with TRBD2. Sequenced material: peripheral blood, taken on day 0 of AZD1222 vaccination. The clonotype originates from an adult in good health. The CDR3 protein is CASSPLAGDGTDTQYF. In DNA, the CDR3 is TGTGCCAGCAGCCCCCTAGCGGGAGATGGCACAGATACGCAGTATTTT.